One sample yielded the 11 T cell receptor beta chains listed below, sequenced in a study of blood T cells in healthy people across ages. Sample-barcoded 5' priming and a J-beta primer mix drove a second PCR of roughly 6 to 12 cycles. Via MiXCR, TCRdb re-called the 5' RACE reads, giving one row per CDR3 protein. The repertoire holds 600,000 to 650,000 distinct CDR3 sequences, with roughly 53% as singletons. Sequencing input: blood. The receptor source for this set is a man aged 60 to 75 in good health.

By sample share, this clonotype is medium-sized. The rearrangement joins TRBV25-1 to TRBJ1-4; D is perhaps TRBD1 (5 bases). The germline V and J ends were trimmed by 3 bases and 8 bases, with 16 bases remaining between them. Germline CDR1 and CDR2: MGHDK and SYGVNS. The CDR3 sequence is 15 residues long. CDR3 DNA: TGTGCCAGCAGTGACTGGGGCAGGGAGGGCGAAAAACTGTTTTTT. Protein sequence: CASSDWGREGEKLFF. Using reference TRBV25-1 and TRBJ1-4 for the parts outside the CDR3, the full variable domain is EADIYQTPRYLVIGTGKKITLECSQTMGHDKMYWYQQDPGMELHLIHYSYGVNSTEKGDLSSESTVSRIRTEHFPLTLESARPSHTSQYLCASSDWGREGEKLFFGSGTQLSVL.

On this clonotype itself: Relative to the germline gene, one junction end is altered; a read error may explain this. The V and J genes are TRBV3-1 and TRBJ2-5, with TRBD2 as a possible D gene (6 bases). In germline, CDR1 is LGHDT, CDR2 YNNKEL (reference sequence). The CDR3 totals 15 residues. CDR3 region: CASSHIYSGQETRYF. CDR3 coding DNA: TGTGCCAGCAGCCATATTTATAGCGGACAAGAGACCCGGTACTTC.

V gene TRBV4-1 combines with J gene TRBJ1-2; 7 bases align to TRBD1. Germline CDR1 and CDR2: MGHRA and YSYEKL. Unmatched junction bases numbered 10, after V lost 2 bases and J lost 4 bases. The CDR3 covers 16 residues. The CDR3 DNA reads as TGCGCCAGCAGCCAATCCTGGCCAGGGGGTCTCTATGGCTACACCTTC. Protein sequence: CASSQSWPGGLYGYTF.

This clonotype was counted a few times. The rearrangement joins TRBV27 to TRBJ1-6, with 7 positions matching TRBD1. With 0 bases clipped from V and 10 bases from J, the junction kept 6 bases outside the gene matches. The germline CDR1 and CDR2 sequences are MNHEY and SMNVEV (reference sequence). This CDR3 region has 15 residues. This chain's CDR3 is CASSLSSRGESPLHF. The CDR3 region has the DNA TGTGCCAGCAGTTTATCATCCAGGGGGGAGTCACCCCTCCACTTT.

To note about this clonotype: Compared with germline, one end of the junction differs, possibly owing to a read error. The rearrangement uses TRBV3-1 and TRBJ2-2; 7 nucleotides agree with TRBD2. The CDR3 sequence is 16 residues long. The germline CDR1 and CDR2 sequences are LGHDT and YNNKEL (reference sequence). CDR3 DNA sequence: TGTGCCAGCGGCCAAGCGGGAACGAGAGGGGCCGGGGAGCTGTTTTTT. Translated, it gives CASGQAGTRGAGELFF.

The chain uses TRBV6-1 and TRBJ1-2, with 11 nucleotides matching TRBD1. Germline trimming cut 5 bases from V and 4 bases from J; bases unmatched to any gene: 12. The CDR3 is 17 residues long. Germline loops: CDR1 MNHNS, CDR2 SASEGT. The CDR3 loop reads CASSPRGRTGGGYGYTF. CDR3 DNA: TGTGCCAGCAGTCCCAGAGGCCGGACAGGGGGCGGCTATGGCTACACCTTC.

A word on this clonotype: A read error may produce the germline difference seen at one junction end. V is TRBV6-5 and J is TRBJ1-2, with 8 bases fitting TRBD1. Germline V gene sequence: CDR1 MNHEY, CDR2 SVGAGI. The CDR3 loop spans 15 amino acids. For the CDR3, the DNA is TGTGCCAGCAGTTGGGCTTGGACAGGGTCCTATGGCTACATCTTC. This translates into CASSWAWTGSYGYIF.

This clonotype was seen once. V usage is TRBV20-1 and J usage is TRBJ2-5, with D tentatively TRBD1 (5 bases). Germline V gives CDR1 DFQATT, CDR2 SNEGSKA (reference sequence). The germline V and J ends were trimmed by 3 bases and 5 bases, with 13 bases remaining between them. The CDR3 is 13 residues long. The CDR3 reads CSASRPSGETQYF. The CDR3 nucleotides are TGCAGTGCTAGTAGACCTTCAGGGGAGACCCAGTACTTC.

On this clonotype: An end of the junction differs from the germline gene, which may be a read error. V gene TRBV4-2 combines with J gene TRBJ2-1, with 9 bases lining up with TRBD2. The CDR3 sequence is 17 residues long. The germline CDR1 and CDR2 sequences are LGHNA and YNFKEQ. The chain's CDR3 is CAGSQDLAGGRVNEQFF. Written as DNA, the CDR3 is TGTGCCGGCAGCCAAGATCTTGCGGGGGGGCGTGTCAATGAGCAGTTCTTC.

The chain links TRBV3-1 to TRBJ2-5, with D uncertain. This CDR3 spans 13 amino acids. In germline, CDR1 is LGHDT, CDR2 YNNKEL (reference sequence). V was clipped by 5 bases and J by 5 bases, with 12 bases between them. As DNA, the CDR3 is TGTGCCAGCAGCGACGGGCTTACGGAGACCCAGTACTTC. Protein sequence: CASSDGLTETQYF.

This clonotype was seen a handful of times. The V call is TRBV7-2, the J call TRBJ2-7; either TRBD1 or TRBD2 may supply D (6 bases each). The CDR3 contains 14 residues. The germline V gene has CDR1 SGHTA and CDR2 FQGNSA. V was trimmed by 1 base and J by 7 bases, leaving 14 bases between them. The CDR3 sequence: CASSLVGGPEEQYF. Here the CDR3 DNA reads TGTGCCAGCAGCTTAGTAGGGGGGCCGGAGGAGCAGTACTTC.